This T cell receptor (beta chain) was recorded in a study of T cell changes during pregnancy in multiple sclerosis. The CDR3 has 16 residues. Germline CDR1 reads LGHNA; CDR2 reads YNFKEQ. J gave up 2 bases and V 0 bases, and 7 bases lay outside the gene matches. Repertoires were generated with immunoSEQ multiplex PCR, while TCRdb's copy carries only in-frame clones and drops some. The table has roughly 52,000 clones, 90% to 95% seen once. The receptor comes from a female donor with multiple sclerosis, enrolled in a pregnancy study. Sequences were derived from CD8+ T cells from peripheral blood mononuclear cells, sampled in the third trimester of pregnancy. The chain links TRBV4-2 to TRBJ2-7; 7 bases line up with TRBD2. The CDR3 region has the DNA TGTGCCAGCAGCCAAGACTGGCGGGAGTCCGCCTACGAGCAGTACTTC. Translated: CASSQDWRESAYEQYF.